This passage covers 18 T cell receptor beta chains from one sample sequenced in a study of blood T cell repertoires in COVID-19. TCRdb keeps only in-frame clones here, not all; method: immunoSEQ multiplex PCR. The sample has 70,000 to 95,000 clones, roughly 89% seen once; the top ten hold approximately 5.5%. Sequenced input: peripheral blood. Source of these receptors: a woman of 80 years or more with active COVID-19.

The V call is TRBV19, the J call TRBJ2-7, with 11 bases aligning to TRBD2. Germline loops: CDR1 LNHDA, CDR2 SQIVND (reference sequence). V gave up 5 bases and J gave up 4 bases; unmatched junction bases: 13. The CDR3 contains 17 residues. The DNA for the CDR3 is TGTGCCAGTAGTCTCCCCCCCGGACTAGCGGGCATTTACGAGCAGTACTTC. Protein: CASSLPPGLAGIYEQYF.

The V gene is TRBV28, the J gene TRBJ2-3; 8 bases fit TRBD1. The V segment lost 5 bases and the J segment 1 base; nucleotides outside the gene matches: 5. Germline V gives CDR1 MDHEN, CDR2 SYDVKM. The CDR3 loop spans 15 amino acids. CDR3 amino acids: CASSRQGLGTDTQYF. The CDR3, as DNA: TGTGCCAGCAGTCGACAGGGGTTGGGCACAGATACGCAGTATTTT.

This chain connects TRBV7-2 to TRBJ1-2; D unresolved. The CDR3 is 13 residues long. V lost 2 bases and J lost 2, with 6 bases in between. Germline V CDR1 and CDR2: SGHTA, FQGNSA. CDR3 loop: CASSLSVNYGYTF. Written as DNA, the CDR3 is TGTGCCAGCAGCTTATCTGTCAACTATGGCTACACCTTC.

The V and J genes are TRBV10-3 and TRBJ2-1; 8 nucleotides match TRBD2. Germline CDR1 is ENHRY and CDR2 is SYGVKD. The CDR3 spans 14 residues. The V gene end was trimmed by 8 bases and the J gene end by 5 bases; junction bases not matched to a gene: 8. The CDR3 nucleotides read TGTGCCATCCGCGGGGGACTAGGGAACAATGAGCAGTTCTTC. Residues: CAIRGGLGNNEQFF.

The gene calls are TRBV6-6 and TRBJ2-7; TRBD1 agrees at 7 bases. This CDR3 comprises 15 residues. The trim removed 5 bases at V and 1 base at J, leaving 8 bases unmatched. CDR1 and CDR2 (germline): MNHNY, SVGAGI (reference sequence). CDR3 loop: CASSGPGTESYEQYF. CDR3 nucleotides: TGTGCCAGCAGTGGGCCCGGGACAGAATCCTACGAGCAGTACTTC.

The chain recombines TRBV27 with TRBJ2-1; 10 nucleotides align to TRBD1. From germline, CDR1 is MNHEY and CDR2 SMNVEV (reference sequence). This CDR3 spans 16 amino acids. Trimming took 3 bases from V and 10 from J; bases not matched to a gene: 12. The CDR3 DNA reads as TGTGCCAGCAGTTTGGTTCGGGACAGGGGTAGTCGGGAGCAGTTCTTC. Its protein product is CASSLVRDRGSREQFF.

The genes are TRBV6-5 and TRBJ2-7; 9 nucleotides agree with TRBD1. The CDR3 is 15 residues long. In germline, CDR1 is MNHEY, CDR2 SVGAGI. Germline trimming cut 9 bases from V and 6 bases from J; bases unmatched to any gene: 15. CDR3 protein: CASIPPGQGPSEQYF. Written as DNA, the CDR3 is TGTGCCAGTATCCCACCGGGACAGGGTCCTTCCGAGCAGTACTTC.

V gene TRBV20-1 combines with J gene TRBJ2-5; a possible D gene is TRBD2 (6 bases). The V gene's germline CDR1 is DFQATT and CDR2 SNEGSKA (reference sequence). CDR3 size: 11 residues. The chain's CDR3 is CSPTGLGTQYF. In nucleotides, the CDR3 is TGCAGCCCCACGGGACTTGGGACCCAGTACTTC.

V is TRBV9 and J is TRBJ2-2, with 7 bases that match TRBD1. The ends lost 4 bases at V and 6 bases at J; junction bases unmatched: 9. This CDR3 spans 15 amino acids. Germline V CDR1 and CDR2: SGDLS, YYNGEE. The DNA of the CDR3 is TGTGCCAGCAGCCCCTTGGACAGGACTTCCGGGGAGCTGTTTTTT. This sequence encodes CASSPLDRTSGELFF.

J is TRBJ2-7 and V is TRBV19; 14 positions match TRBD2. Per germline, CDR1 LNHDA and CDR2 SQIVND (reference sequence). This CDR3 is built from 16 residues. V lost 5 bases, J lost 7 bases, and 10 bases stayed unmatched. The CDR3 here is CASSAGLAGGRFEQYF. DNA for the CDR3: TGTGCCAGTAGTGCCGGACTAGCGGGAGGTCGTTTTGAGCAGTACTTC.

This clone was seen only once. The chain joins TRBV18 to TRBJ1-1, with 8 nucleotides matching TRBD1. The CDR3 runs 15 residues. Germline CDR1 reads KGHSH; CDR2 reads LQKENI. The J segment lost 7 bases and the V segment lost 3 bases, leaving 10 bases of the junction unmatched. In nucleotides, the CDR3 is TGTGCCAGCTCACCGCTAGGACAGGGAGGGGGTGAAGCTTTCTTT. Its translation is CASSPLGQGGGEAFF.

Here the CDR3 reads CASSPTGGRGEKLFF. The CDR3 bases are TGTGCCAGCAGCCCGACAGGGGGGCGAGGTGAAAAACTGTTTTTT. The gene calls are TRBV6-5 and TRBJ1-4, with 9 bases that match TRBD1. This CDR3 is 15 amino acids long. J was trimmed by 7 bases and V by 6 bases; bases with no gene match: 9. Germline CDR1 and CDR2: MNHEY and SVGAGI.

V is TRBV28 and J is TRBJ2-6, with D possibly being TRBD1 (7 bases). Germline V gives CDR1 MDHEN, CDR2 SYDVKM. V was clipped by 7 bases and J by 3 bases, with 19 bases between them. This CDR3 comprises 17 residues. CDR3 sequence: CASTQGGANDGANVLTF. The CDR3 DNA reads as TGTGCCAGCACTCAGGGGGGCGCAAATGATGGGGCCAACGTCCTGACTTTC.

This chain connects TRBV19 to TRBJ2-5, with a possible D match to TRBD1 (6 bases). CDR3 length equals 15 residues. V lost 0 bases and J lost 2, with 10 bases in between. Germline values: CDR1 LNHDA, CDR2 SQIVND (reference sequence). The CDR3 coding sequence is TGTGCCAGTAGTATAGACGGAGGACAGCAAGAGACCCAGTACTTC. Its translation is CASSIDGGQQETQYF.

V is TRBV2 and J is TRBJ2-3; maybe TRBD2 (6 bases). The CDR3 has 17 residues. Germline-derived CDR1 and CDR2 are SNHLY and FYNNEI. Trimming stripped 6 bases from V and 5 bases from J, with 24 bases between. In nucleotides, the CDR3 is TGTGCCAGCAGCGCACGCGTAGACTGGGGAGGAAGAGATACGCAGTATTTT. It yields the protein CASSARVDWGGRDTQYF.

This sequence joins TRBV4-2 and TRBJ2-1; TRBD2 agrees at 7 bases. The trim removed 7 bases at V and 5 bases at J, leaving 11 bases unmatched. The CDR3 runs to 15 residues. CDR1 is LGHNA, CDR2 YNFKEQ, per germline. CDR3 nucleotide sequence: TGTGCCAGCAAAGGGGTTAGCGGGTCAAACAATGAGCAGTTCTTC. Encoded protein: CASKGVSGSNNEQFF.

The chain joins TRBV28 to TRBJ1-5; D call uncertain. The CDR3 runs to 13 residues. Between the trimmed V and J ends, which lost 5 bases and 2 bases, there was a span of 7 bases. Germline V CDR1 and CDR2: MDHEN, SYDVKM. CDR3 protein: CASSPSRNQPQHF. CDR3 nucleotide sequence: TGTGCCAGCAGTCCCTCCCGCAATCAGCCCCAGCATTTT.

This chain uses TRBV27 with TRBJ1-4; TRBD1 agrees at 7 bases. Germline V gene data show CDR1 as MNHEY and CDR2 as SMNVEV (reference sequence). This CDR3 region has 17 residues. J lost 5 bases, V lost 3 bases, and 12 bases had no gene match. CDR3 in amino acids: CASSFPHRGRINEKLFF. CDR3 in DNA: TGTGCCAGCAGTTTTCCCCACAGGGGACGAATCAATGAAAAACTGTTTTTT. The full variable domain, in which reference TRBV27 and TRBJ1-4 provide the parts outside the CDR3, is EAQVTQNPRYLITVTGKKLTVTCSQNMNHEYMSWYRQDPGLGLRQIYYSMNVEVTDKGDVPEGYKVSRKEKRNFPLILESPSPNQTSLYFCASSFPHRGRINEKLFFGSGTQLSVL.